This T cell receptor beta chain appears in the sequencing data of a study of cytotoxic CD8 clonotypes in ibrutinib-treated CLL. Overall study: Of the patients, 10 to 12 were relapsed/refractory, about 16 treatment-naive and under 18 IGHV unmutated. Findings and caveats of the study: Public clonotypes showed up rarely, and on treatment they shrank or held steady.

Concerning this clone itself: What it binds is not known.

Per the germline V gene, CDR1 is SGHNT and CDR2 is YYREEE (reference sequence). Trimming took 2 bases from V and 1 from J; bases not matched to a gene: 5. The CDR3 runs 15 residues. The planned depth of sequencing spanned 1 in 200,000 to 1 in 1 million T cells. The protocol was immunoSEQ multiplex PCR, while the TCRdb copy is restricted to in-frame clones and leaves out a portion. The sample holds roughly 40,000 clones; 68% are singletons and the top ten take 6.5% to 8%. This chain uses TRBV5-4 with TRBJ1-2; 7 bases line up with TRBD1. The sample in question was PBMCs, obtained at disease progression, from a patient treated with ibrutinib. The TCR originated in a human donor with chronic lymphocytic leukemia. CDR3 sequence reads: CASSFPQGLNYGYTF. CDR3 coding DNA: TGTGCCAGCAGCTTCCCACAGGGGCTTAACTATGGCTACACCTTC.